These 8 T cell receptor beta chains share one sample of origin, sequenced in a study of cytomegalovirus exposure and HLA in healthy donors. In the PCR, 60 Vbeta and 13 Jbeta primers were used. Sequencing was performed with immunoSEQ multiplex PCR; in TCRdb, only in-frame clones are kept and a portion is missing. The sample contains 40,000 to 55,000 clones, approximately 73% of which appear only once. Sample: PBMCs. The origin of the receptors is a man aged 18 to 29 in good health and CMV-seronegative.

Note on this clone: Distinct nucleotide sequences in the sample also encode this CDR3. The DNA of the CDR3 is TGTGCCATCAGTGAAGGGACTAGCGGGACTTACGAGCAGTACTTC. Amino acids: CAISEGTSGTYEQYF. V usage is TRBV10-3 and J usage is TRBJ2-7, with 13 nucleotides matching TRBD2. Germline loops: CDR1 ENHRY, CDR2 SYGVKD. Losses at the gene ends were 3 bases for V and 4 bases for J; bases not matched to a gene: 3. The CDR3 has 15 amino acids.

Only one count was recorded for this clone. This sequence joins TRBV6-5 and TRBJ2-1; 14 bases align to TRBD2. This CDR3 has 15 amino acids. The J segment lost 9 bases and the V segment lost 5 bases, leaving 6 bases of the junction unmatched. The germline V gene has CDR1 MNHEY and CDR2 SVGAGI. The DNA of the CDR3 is TGTGCCAGCAGTCCAACGACTAGCGGGAGGGGTGAGCAGTTCTTC. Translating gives CASSPTTSGRGEQFF.

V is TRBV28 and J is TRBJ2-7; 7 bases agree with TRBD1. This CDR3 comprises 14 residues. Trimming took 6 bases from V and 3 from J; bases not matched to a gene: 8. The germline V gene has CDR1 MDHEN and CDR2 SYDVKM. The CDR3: CASSVGRDSYEQYF. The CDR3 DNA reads TGTGCCAGCAGCGTGGGCCGGGACAGCTACGAGCAGTACTTC.

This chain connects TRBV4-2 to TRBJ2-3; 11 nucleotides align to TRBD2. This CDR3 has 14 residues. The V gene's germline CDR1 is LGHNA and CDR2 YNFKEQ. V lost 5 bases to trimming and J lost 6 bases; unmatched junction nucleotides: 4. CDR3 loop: CASSASSGGDTQYF. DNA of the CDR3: TGTGCCAGCAGCGCCTCTAGCGGGGGGGATACGCAGTATTTT.

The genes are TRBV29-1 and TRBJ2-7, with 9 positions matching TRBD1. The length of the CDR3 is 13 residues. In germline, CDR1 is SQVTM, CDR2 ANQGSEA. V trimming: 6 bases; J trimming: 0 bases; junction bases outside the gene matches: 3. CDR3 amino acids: CSVEDRGSYEQYF. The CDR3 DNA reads TGCAGCGTCGAGGACAGGGGCTCCTACGAGCAGTACTTC.

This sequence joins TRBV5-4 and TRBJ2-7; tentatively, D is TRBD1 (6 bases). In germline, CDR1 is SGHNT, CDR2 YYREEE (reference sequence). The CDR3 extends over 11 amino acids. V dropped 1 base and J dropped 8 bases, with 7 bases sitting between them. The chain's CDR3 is CASSLTGKQYF. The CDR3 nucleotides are TGTGCCAGCAGCTTGACAGGGAAGCAGTACTTC.

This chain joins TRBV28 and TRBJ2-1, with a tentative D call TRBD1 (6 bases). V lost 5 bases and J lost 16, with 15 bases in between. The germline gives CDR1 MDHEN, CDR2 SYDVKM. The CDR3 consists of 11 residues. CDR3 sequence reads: CASSNRELYFF. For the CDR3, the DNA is TGTGCCAGCAGTAACAGGGAATTGTACTTCTTC.

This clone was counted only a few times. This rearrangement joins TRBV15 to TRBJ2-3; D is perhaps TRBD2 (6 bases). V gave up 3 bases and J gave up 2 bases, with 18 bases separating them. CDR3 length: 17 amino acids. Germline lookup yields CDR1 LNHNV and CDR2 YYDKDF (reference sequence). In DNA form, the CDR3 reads TGTGCCACCAGCAGGGGAACTAGCCTACTAGCCACAGATACGCAGTATTTT. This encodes CATSRGTSLLATDTQYF.